This TCR beta chain appears in the sequencing data of a study of OX40 agonist ivuxolimab in advanced cancers. The CDR3 covers 20 residues. V lost 0 bases, J lost 3 bases, and 15 bases stayed unmatched. Germline CDR1 MGHRA, CDR2 YSYEKL. The sample holds one count of this clone. The assay was immunoSEQ multiplex PCR, and TCRdb's table has in-frame clones only and misses some. This table holds tens of thousands of clones, about 92% found once. The chain joins TRBV4-1 to TRBJ2-5; 11 bases align to TRBD2. Sample: CD4+ or CD8+ T cells sorted from blood, taken in a trial of the OX40 agonist ivuxolimab. This sequence originates from an adult with an advanced solid tumor such as melanoma, head and neck, liver or kidney cancer. The CDR3 sequence: CASSQDPLILTSGAEETQYF. CDR3 bases: TGCGCCAGCAGCCAAGACCCACTAATTTTGACTAGCGGGGCTGAAGAGACCCAGTACTTC.